This record concerns one TCR beta chain sequence. Antigen unknown. This record comes from a study of memory CD4+ T cells and cytomegalovirus serostatus. Across the whole study: Healthy Belgian adult donors included several CMV-positive and 20 to 30 CMV-negative people.

Single viable CD3+CD4+CD8-CD45RO+ cells were sorted as the memory CD4+ T cells. This CDR3 spans 13 amino acids. Germline lookup yields CDR1 SGHRS and CDR2 YFSETQ. Trimming shortened V by 4 bases and J by 2 bases, and 10 bases separated the two germline ends. Per the original data handling: After removing out-of-frame reads, around 2,100,000 distinct TCRbeta sequences remained. Method: immunoSEQ multiplex PCR; TCRdb's copy keeps in-frame clones and lacks some. The V and J calls and clone size come from that table; D and trimming were worked out from the DNA. Counted here are around 26,000 clones, 70% to 80% occurring once; the ten biggest clones make up around 0.67%. Whole-study results and caveats: Repertoires predicted CMV serostatus with median bootstrapped AUC of about 0.96. Suggested: most of the CMV-linked TCR signature lies in CD4+ memory cells.

Sequencing was done on a sample of memory CD4+ T cells from blood. The sequence derives from an adult in good health and CMV-seronegative. The J gene is TRBJ2-7, the V gene TRBV5-1; D is unclear. The CDR3 DNA reads as TGCGCCAGCAGCCCGACGGCAGCCTACGAGCAGTACTTC. Protein: CASSPTAAYEQYF.